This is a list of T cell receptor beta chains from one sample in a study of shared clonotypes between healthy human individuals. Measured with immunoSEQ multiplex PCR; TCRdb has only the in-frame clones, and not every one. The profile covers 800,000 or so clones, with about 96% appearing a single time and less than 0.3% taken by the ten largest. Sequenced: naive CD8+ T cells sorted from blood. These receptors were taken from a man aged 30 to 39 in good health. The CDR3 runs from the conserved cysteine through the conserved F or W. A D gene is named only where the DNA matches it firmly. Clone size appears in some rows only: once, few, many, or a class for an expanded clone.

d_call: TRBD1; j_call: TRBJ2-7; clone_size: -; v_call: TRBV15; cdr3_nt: TGTGCCACCAGCACCGGGACAGGGGCCTACGAGCAGTACTTC; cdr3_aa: CATSTGTGAYEQYF
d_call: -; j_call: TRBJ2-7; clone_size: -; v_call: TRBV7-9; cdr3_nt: TGTGCCAGCAGCCCCCTTGGGGGCGAGCAGTACTTC; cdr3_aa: CASSPLGGEQYF
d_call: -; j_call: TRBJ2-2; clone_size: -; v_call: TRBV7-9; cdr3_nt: TGTGCCAGCCGAGGGGGGAGCACCGGGGAGCTGTTTTTT; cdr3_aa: CASRGGSTGELFF
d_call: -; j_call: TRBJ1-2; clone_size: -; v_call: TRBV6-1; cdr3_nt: TGTGCCAGCAGTGAAGTAGCAGGGATAGATGGCTACACCTTC; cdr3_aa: CASSEVAGIDGYTF
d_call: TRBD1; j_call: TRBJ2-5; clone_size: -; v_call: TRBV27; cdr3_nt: TGTGCCAGCAGTGGCGGACAGGAGGAGACCCAGTACTTC; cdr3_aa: CASSGGQEETQYF
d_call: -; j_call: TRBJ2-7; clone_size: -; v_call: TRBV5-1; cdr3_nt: TGCGCCAGCAGCTTAGAGGGAACGCCCTACGAGCAGTACTTC; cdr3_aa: CASSLEGTPYEQYF
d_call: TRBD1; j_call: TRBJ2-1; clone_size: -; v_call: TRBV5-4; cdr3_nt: TGTGCCAGCAGCACCCCGACAGGGTTCTCCTACAATGAGCAGTTCTTC; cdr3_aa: CASSTPTGFSYNEQFF
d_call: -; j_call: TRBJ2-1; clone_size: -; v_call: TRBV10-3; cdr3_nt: TGTGCCATCCGAGGACTCAGCTCCTACAATGAGCAGTTCTTC; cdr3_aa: CAIRGLSSYNEQFF
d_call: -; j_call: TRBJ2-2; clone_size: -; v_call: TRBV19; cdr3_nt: TGTGCCAGTAGTAAGATCTTGGGGGGGAACACCGGGGAGCTGTTTTTT; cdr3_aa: CASSKILGGNTGELFF
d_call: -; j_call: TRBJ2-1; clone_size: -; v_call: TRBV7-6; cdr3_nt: TGTGCCAGCAGCTTAGTTACTTCTTACAATGAGCAGTTCTTC; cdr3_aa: CASSLVTSYNEQFF
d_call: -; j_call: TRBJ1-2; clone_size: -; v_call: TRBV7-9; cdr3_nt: TGTGCCAGCAGCCCACCGGGGGTGGACTATGGCTACACCTTC; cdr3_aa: CASSPPGVDYGYTF
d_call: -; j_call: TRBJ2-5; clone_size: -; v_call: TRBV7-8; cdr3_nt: TGTGCCAGCACCACTGAGAGGGAGACCCAGTACTTC; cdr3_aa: CASTTERETQYF
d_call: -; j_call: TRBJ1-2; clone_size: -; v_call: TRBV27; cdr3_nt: TGTGCCAGCAGTTCAATCGACAGGTCTAACTATGGCTACACCTTC; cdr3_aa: CASSSIDRSNYGYTF
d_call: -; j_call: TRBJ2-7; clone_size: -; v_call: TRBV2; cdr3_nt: TGTGCCAGCAGAGGCGGCGAGCAGTACTTC; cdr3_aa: CASRGGEQYF
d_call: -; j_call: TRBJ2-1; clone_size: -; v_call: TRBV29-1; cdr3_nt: TGCAGCGCCGAAACGGGGGACAATGAGCAGTTCTTC; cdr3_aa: CSAETGDNEQFF
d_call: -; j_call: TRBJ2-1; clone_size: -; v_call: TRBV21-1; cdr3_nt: TGTGCCAGCAGCAAAGGTCGTCCTGGGACAGGGGTTAATGAGCAGTTCTTC; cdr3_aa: CASSKGRPGTGVNEQFF
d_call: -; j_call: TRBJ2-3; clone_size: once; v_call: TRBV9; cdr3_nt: TGTGCCAGCAGCGGAGGGTCAGATACGCAGTATTTT; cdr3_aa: CASSGGSDTQYF
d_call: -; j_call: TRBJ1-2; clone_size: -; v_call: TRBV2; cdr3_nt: TGTGCCAGCAGTGGGGAGGACAGCCTTAACTATGGCTACACCTTC; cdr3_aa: CASSGEDSLNYGYTF
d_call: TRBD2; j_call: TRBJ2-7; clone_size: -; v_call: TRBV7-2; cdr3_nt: TGTGCCAGCAGCTTAAGTTCGGGACTAGATTCCTACGAGCAGTACTTC; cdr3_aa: CASSLSSGLDSYEQYF
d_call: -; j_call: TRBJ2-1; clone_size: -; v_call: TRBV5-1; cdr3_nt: TGCGCCAGCAGCTTGTTTAACGGAGCAGAGCAGTTCTTC; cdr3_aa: CASSLFNGAEQFF
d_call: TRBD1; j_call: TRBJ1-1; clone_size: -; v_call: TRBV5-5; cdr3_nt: TGTGCCAGCAGCTACCGGGACAGGGGCTATGAGAACACTGAAGCTTTCTTT; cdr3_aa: CASSYRDRGYENTEAFF
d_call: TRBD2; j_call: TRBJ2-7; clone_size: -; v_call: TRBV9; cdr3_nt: TGTGCCAGCAGCGCTTGGGCGGGACTAGCAATGCACGAGCAGTACTTC; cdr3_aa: CASSAWAGLAMHEQYF
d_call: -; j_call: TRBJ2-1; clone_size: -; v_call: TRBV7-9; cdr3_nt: TGTGCCAGCAGCTCCGGCCGCGGGGTGGGATACAATGAGCAGTTCTTC; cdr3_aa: CASSSGRGVGYNEQFF
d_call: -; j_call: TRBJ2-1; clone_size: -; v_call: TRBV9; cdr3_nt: TGTGCCAGCAGCATATACAATGAGCAGTTCTTC; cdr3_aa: CASSIYNEQFF
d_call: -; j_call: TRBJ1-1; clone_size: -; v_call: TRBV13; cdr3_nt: TGTGCCAGCAGCCGTACAGGGTCGGGAAACTCTGAAGCTTTCTTT; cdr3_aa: CASSRTGSGNSEAFF
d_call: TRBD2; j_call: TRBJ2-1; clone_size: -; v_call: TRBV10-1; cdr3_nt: TGCGCCAGCAGTGAGTATGGGACGCCGGGAGGTGAGCAGTTCTTC; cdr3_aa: CASSEYGTPGGEQFF
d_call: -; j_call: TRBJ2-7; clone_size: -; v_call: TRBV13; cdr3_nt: TGTGCCAGCAGCTTTGCGAGGGCCGAGCAGTACTTC; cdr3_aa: CASSFARAEQYF
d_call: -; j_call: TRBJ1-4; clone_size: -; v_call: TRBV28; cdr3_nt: TGTGCCAGCAGTTTCCTAGTTAATGAAAAACTGTTTTTT; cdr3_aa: CASSFLVNEKLFF
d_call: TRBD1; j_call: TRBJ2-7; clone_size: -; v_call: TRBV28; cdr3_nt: TGTGCCAGCACTGGAGGACAGGTATTTTTCCTTAGGTCCTACGAGCAGTACTTC; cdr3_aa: CASTGGQVFFLRSYEQYF
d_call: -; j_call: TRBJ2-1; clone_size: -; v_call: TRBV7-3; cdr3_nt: TGTGCCAGCAGCTTAAGCGGCGGGATAAAGTACAATGAGCAGTTCTTC; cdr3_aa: CASSLSGGIKYNEQFF
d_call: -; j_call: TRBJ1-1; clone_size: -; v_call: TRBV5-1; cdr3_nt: TGCGCCAGCAGCTTTTCCAGGGCCACTGAAGCTTTCTTT; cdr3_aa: CASSFSRATEAFF
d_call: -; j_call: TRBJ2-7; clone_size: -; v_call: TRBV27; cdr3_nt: TGTGCCAGCAGTTTACCAGGGCGGGCCTACGAGCAGTACTTC; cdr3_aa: CASSLPGRAYEQYF
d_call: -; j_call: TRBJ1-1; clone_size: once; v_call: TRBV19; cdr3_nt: TGTGCCAGTAGTATTTACTCGACAGGGAACACTGAAGCTTTCTTT; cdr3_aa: CASSIYSTGNTEAFF
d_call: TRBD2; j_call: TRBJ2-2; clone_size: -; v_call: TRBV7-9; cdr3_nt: TGTGCCAGCAGCTCGCCCGACGCTAGCGGGATCACCGGGGAGCTGTTTTTT; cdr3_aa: CASSSPDASGITGELFF
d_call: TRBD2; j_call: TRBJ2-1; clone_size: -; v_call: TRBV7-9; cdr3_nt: TGTGCCAGCATCGAAACAGGAGGACTAGTCGACAATGAGCAGTTCTTC; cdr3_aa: CASIETGGLVDNEQFF
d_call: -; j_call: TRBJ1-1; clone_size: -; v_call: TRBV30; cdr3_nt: TGTGCCTGGAAGGGGGATTTGATGAACACTGAAGCTTTCTTT; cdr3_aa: CAWKGDLMNTEAFF
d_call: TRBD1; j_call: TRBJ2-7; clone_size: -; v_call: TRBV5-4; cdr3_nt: TGTGCCAGCAGTTCCCCCGGGACAGTGGGGATTTTGGGGGAGCAGTACTTC; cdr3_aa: CASSSPGTVGILGEQYF
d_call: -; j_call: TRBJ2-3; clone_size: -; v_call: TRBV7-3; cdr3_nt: TGTGCCAGCAGCTTAGAGGGAGCGGATACGCAGTATTTT; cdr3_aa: CASSLEGADTQYF
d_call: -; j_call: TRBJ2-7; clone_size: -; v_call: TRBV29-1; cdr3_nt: TGCAGCGTTGAAGATCCTTCCAGCTACGAGCAGTACTTC; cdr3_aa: CSVEDPSSYEQYF
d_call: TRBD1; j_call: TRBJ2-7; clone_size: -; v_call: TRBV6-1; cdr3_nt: TGTGCCAGCAGTGACCGGGACAGTACCTACGAGCAGTACTTC; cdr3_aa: CASSDRDSTYEQYF
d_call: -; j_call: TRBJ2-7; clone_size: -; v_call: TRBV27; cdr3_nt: TGTGCCAGCACCGTCTCGCCGGGGAGCTCCTACGAGCAGTACTTC; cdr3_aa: CASTVSPGSSYEQYF
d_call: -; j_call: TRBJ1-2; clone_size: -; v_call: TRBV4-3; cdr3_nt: TGCGCCAGCAGCCAAGGGTGGGAGTCTTCAGCTAACTATGGCTACACCTTC; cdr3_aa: CASSQGWESSANYGYTF